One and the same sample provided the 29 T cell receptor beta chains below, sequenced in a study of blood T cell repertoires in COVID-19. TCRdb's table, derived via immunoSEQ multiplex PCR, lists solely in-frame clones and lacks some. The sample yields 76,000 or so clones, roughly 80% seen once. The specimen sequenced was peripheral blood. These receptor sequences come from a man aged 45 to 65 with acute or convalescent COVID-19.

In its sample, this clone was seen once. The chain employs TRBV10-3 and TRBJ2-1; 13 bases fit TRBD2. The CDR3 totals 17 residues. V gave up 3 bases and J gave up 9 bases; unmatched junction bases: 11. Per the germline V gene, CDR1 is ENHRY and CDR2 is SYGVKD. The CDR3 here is CAISEGGLAGNSGEQFF. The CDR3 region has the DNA TGTGCCATCAGTGAAGGGGGACTAGCGGGAAATTCAGGTGAGCAGTTCTTC.

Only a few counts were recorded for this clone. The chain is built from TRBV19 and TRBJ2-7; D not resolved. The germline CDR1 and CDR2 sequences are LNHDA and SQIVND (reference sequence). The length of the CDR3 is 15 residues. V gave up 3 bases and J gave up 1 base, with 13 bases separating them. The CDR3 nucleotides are TGTGCCAGTAGTATTGGAGATGTCGGTTCCTACGAGCAGTACTTC. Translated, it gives CASSIGDVGSYEQYF.

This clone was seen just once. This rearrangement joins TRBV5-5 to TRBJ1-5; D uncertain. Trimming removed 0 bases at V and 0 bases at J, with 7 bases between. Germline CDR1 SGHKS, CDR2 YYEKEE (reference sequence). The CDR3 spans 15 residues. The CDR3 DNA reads TGTGCCAGCAGCTTGGAGCTTTATAGCAATCAGCCCCAGCATTTT. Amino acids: CASSLELYSNQPQHF. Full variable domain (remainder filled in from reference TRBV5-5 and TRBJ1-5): DAGVTQSPTHLIKTRGQQVTLRCSPISGHKSVSWYQQVLGQGPQFIFQYYEKEERGRGNFPDRFSARQFPNYSSELNVNALLLGDSALYLCASSLELYSNQPQHFGDGTRLSIL.

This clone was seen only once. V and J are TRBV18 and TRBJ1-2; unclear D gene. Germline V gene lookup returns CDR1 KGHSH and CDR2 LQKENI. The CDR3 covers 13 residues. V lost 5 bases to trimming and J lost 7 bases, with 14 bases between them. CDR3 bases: TGTGCCAGCTCATCTTCCAGGCCTACTGGCTACACCTTC. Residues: CASSSSRPTGYTF.

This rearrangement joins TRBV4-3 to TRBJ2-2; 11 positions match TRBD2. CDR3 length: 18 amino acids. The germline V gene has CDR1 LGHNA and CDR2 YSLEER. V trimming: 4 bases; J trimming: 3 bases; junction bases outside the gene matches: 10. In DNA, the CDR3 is TGCGCCAGCAGCCCCCGGGGTAGCGGGAGGGCCTACACCGGGGAGCTGTTTTTT. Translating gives CASSPRGSGRAYTGELFF.

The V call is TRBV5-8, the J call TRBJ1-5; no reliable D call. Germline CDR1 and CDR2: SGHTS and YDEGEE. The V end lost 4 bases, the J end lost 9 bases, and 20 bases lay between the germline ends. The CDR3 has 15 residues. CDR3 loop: CASSLGPPKSWPQHF. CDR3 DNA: TGTGCCAGCAGCCTCGGTCCTCCTAAGTCCTGGCCCCAGCATTTT. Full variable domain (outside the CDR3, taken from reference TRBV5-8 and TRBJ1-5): EAGVTQSPTHLIKTRGQQATLRCSPISGHTSVYWYQQALGLGLQFLLWYDEGEERNRGNFPPRFSGRQFPNYSSELNVNALELEDSALYLCASSLGPPKSWPQHFGDGTRLSIL.

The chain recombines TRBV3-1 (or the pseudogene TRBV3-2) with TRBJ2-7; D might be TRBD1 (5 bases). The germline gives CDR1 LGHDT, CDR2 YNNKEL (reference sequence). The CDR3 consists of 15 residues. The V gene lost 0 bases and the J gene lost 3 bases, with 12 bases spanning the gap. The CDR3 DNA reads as TGTGCCAGCAGCCAAGAGTCGGCAGGGAACTACGAGCAGTACTTC. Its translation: CASSQESAGNYEQYF.

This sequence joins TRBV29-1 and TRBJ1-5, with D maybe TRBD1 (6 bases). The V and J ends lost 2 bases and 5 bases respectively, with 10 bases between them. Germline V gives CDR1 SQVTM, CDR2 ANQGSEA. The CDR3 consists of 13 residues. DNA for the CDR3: TGCAGCGTTGAAACAGGGTGGGATCAGCCCCAGCATTTT. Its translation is CSVETGWDQPQHF.

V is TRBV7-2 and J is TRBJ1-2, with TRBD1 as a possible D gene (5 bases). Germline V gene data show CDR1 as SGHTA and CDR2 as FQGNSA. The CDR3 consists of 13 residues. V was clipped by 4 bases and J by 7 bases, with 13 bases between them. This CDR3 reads CASSSGLGAGYTF. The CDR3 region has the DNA TGTGCCAGCAGCTCCGGATTAGGGGCTGGCTACACCTTC. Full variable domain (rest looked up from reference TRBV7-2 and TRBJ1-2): GAGVSQSPSNKVTEKGKDVELRCDPISGHTALYWYRQSLGQGLEFLIYFQGNSAPDKSGLPSDRFSAERTGGSVSTLTIQRTQQEDSAVYLCASSSGLGAGYTFGSGTRLTVV.

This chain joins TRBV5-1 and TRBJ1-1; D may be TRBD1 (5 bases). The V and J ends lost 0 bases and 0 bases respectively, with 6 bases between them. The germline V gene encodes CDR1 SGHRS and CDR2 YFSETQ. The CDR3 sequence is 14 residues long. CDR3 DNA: TGCGCCAGCAGCTTGGGGACATTGAACACTGAAGCTTTCTTT. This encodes CASSLGTLNTEAFF.

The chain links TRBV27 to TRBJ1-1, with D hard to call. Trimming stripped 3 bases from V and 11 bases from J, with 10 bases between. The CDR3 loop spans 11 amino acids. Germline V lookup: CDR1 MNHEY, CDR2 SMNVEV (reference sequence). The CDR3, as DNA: TGTGCCAGCAGTTTTGGGAGGGCGGCTTTCTTT. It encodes CASSFGRAAFF.

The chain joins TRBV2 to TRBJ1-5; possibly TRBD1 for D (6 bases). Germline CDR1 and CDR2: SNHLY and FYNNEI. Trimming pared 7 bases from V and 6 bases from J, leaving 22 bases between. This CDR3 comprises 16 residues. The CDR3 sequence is CASTSGLQGSRQPQHF. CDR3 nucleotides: TGTGCCAGCACCTCAGGCTTACAGGGTTCGCGTCAGCCCCAGCATTTT.

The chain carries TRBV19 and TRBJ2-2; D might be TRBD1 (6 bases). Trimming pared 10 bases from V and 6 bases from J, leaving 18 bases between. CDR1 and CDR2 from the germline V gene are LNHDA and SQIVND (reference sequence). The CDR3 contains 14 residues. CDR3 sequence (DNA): TGTGCCACTCTTCGGGCAGGGGACGCCGGGGAGCTGTTTTTT. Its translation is CATLRAGDAGELFF.

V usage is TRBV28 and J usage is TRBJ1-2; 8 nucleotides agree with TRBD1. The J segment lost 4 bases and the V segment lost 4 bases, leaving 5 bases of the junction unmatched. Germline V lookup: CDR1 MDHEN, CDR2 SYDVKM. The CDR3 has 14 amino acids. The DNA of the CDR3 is TGTGCCAGCAGTTCCCTAGACAGGGGCTATGGCTACACCTTC. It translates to CASSSLDRGYGYTF.

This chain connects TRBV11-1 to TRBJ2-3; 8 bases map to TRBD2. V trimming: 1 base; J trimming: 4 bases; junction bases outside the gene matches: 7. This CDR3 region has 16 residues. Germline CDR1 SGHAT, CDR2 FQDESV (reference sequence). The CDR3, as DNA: TGTGCCAGCAGCTTAGGCGGGGGGCTCGACGCAGATACGCAGTATTTT. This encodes CASSLGGGLDADTQYF.

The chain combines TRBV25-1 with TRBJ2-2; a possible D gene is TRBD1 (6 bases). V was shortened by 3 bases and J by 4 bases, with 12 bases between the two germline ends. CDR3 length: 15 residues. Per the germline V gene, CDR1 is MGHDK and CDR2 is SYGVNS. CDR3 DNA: TGTGCCAGCAGTGATCCCCAGGGGCGCACCGGGGAGCTGTTTTTT. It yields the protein CASSDPQGRTGELFF.

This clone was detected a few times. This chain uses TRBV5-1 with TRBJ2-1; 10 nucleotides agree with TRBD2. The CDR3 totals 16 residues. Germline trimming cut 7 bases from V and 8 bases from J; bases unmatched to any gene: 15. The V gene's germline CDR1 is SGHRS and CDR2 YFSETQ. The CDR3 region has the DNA TGCGCCAGCGGAGCTAGCGGGGGCCGTCCCTCCGATGAGCAGTTCTTC. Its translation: CASGASGGRPSDEQFF.

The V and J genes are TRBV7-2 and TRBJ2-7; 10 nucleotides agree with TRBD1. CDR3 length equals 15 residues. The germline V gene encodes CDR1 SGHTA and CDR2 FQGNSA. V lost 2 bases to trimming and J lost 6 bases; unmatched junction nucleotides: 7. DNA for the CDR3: TGTGCCAGCAGCTTACCTGACAGGGGGCGCGCCGAGCAGTACTTC. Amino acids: CASSLPDRGRAEQYF.

Written as DNA, the CDR3 is TGTGCCAGCAGCTACCTGACAGGGAGGCAAGAGACCCAGTACTTC. Encoded protein: CASSYLTGRQETQYF. The V and J genes are TRBV7-9 and TRBJ2-5; a weak D match, TRBD1 (7 bases). CDR1 is SEHNR, CDR2 FQNEAQ, per germline (reference sequence). Trimming left V 4 bases short and J 2 bases short, with 14 bases between. There are 15 residues in the CDR3.

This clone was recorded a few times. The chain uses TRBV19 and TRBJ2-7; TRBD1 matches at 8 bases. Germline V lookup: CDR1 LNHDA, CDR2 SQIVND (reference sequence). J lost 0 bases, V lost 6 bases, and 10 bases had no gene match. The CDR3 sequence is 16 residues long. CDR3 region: CASRTLTGTGSYEQYF. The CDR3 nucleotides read TGTGCCAGTAGAACCCTGACCGGGACAGGCTCCTACGAGCAGTACTTC.

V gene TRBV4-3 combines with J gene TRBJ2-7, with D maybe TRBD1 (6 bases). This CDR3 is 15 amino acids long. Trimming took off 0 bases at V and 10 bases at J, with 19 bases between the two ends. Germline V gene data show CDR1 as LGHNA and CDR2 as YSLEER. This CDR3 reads CASSQDGTFAGSQYF. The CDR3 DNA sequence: TGCGCCAGCAGCCAAGATGGGACATTCGCAGGGTCACAGTACTTC.

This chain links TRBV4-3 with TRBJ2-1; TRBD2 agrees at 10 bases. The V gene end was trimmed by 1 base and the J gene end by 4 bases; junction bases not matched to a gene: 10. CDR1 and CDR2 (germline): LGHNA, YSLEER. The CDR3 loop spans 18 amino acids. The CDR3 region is CASSQVPSGSSGYNEQFF. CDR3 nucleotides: TGCGCCAGCAGCCAAGTGCCTAGCGGGAGCTCGGGATACAATGAGCAGTTCTTC.

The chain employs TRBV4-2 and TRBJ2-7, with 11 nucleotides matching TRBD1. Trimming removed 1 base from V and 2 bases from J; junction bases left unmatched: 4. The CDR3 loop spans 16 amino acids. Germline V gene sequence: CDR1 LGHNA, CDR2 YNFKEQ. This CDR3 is CASSQAGQGEPYEQYF. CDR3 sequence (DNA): TGTGCCAGCAGCCAAGCGGGACAGGGGGAACCCTACGAGCAGTACTTC.

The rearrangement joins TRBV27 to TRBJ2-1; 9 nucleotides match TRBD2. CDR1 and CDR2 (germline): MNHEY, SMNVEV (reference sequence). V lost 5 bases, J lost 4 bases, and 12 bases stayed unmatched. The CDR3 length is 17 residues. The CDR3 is CASSPPPSGIDYNEQFF. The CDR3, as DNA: TGTGCCAGCAGTCCCCCCCCTAGCGGGATTGATTACAATGAGCAGTTCTTC.

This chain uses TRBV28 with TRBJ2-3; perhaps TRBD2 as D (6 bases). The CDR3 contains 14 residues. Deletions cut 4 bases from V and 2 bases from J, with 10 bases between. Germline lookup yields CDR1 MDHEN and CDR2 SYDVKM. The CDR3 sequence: CASSWGGITDTQYF. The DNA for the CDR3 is TGTGCCAGCAGTTGGGGCGGGATCACAGATACGCAGTATTTT.

CDR3 sequence: CASSPAGIPGELFF. CDR3 DNA sequence: TGTGCCAGCTCACCAGCAGGGATCCCCGGGGAGCTGTTTTTT. The chain is built from TRBV18 and TRBJ2-2, with a tentative D call TRBD1 (5 bases). The CDR3 runs to 14 residues. Germline CDR1 and CDR2: KGHSH and LQKENI. Trimming left V 2 bases short and J 6 bases short, with 10 bases between.

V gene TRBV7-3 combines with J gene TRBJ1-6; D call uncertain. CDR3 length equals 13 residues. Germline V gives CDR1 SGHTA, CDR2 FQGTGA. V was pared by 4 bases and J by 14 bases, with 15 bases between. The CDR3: CASSSDWRGALHF. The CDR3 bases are TGTGCCAGCAGCTCGGACTGGCGTGGGGCCCTCCACTTT.

CDR3 protein: CASSPGLAALHSTDTQYF. The CDR3 DNA reads as TGTGCCAGCAGTCCGGGACTAGCGGCCCTCCATAGCACAGATACGCAGTATTTT. The V and J genes are TRBV28 and TRBJ2-3; TRBD2 agrees at 11 bases. The CDR3 consists of 18 residues. The germline CDR1 and CDR2 sequences are MDHEN and SYDVKM. J gave up 0 bases and V 5 bases, and 10 bases lay outside the gene matches.

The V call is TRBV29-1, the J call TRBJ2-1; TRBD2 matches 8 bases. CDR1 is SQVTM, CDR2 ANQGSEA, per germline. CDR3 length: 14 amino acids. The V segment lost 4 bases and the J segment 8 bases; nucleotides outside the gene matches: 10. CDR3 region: CSVVLASGSDEQFF. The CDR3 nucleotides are TGCAGCGTTGTGCTAGCGAGCGGGAGTGATGAGCAGTTCTTC.